This is a list of T cell receptor beta chains from one sample in a study of T cell changes during pregnancy in multiple sclerosis. Assay: immunoSEQ multiplex PCR; the TCRdb copy retains only in-frame clones and omits some. The table lists tens of thousands of clones, around 89% of them singletons. The source was CD4+ T cells from peripheral blood mononuclear cells, collected in the first trimester of pregnancy. The receptors originated from a female donor with multiple sclerosis, enrolled in a pregnancy study. CDR3s include the opening cysteine and the closing phenylalanine or tryptophan. The order of the fields is D gene, clone size, V gene, J gene, CDR3 protein, CDR3 DNA. A D gene is named only where the DNA matches it firmly. The listing skips clone size in some rows; elsewhere it reads once, few, many or a size class.

>TRBD1|NA|TRBV27|TRBJ1-4
CASRRRDRAATNEKLFF
TGTGCCAGCAGACGCCGGGACAGAGCGGCAACTAATGAAAAACTGTTTTTT
>NA|few|TRBV6-5|TRBJ2-1
CASRGGGAYNEQFF
TGTGCCAGCAGAGGAGGGGGCGCATACAATGAGCAGTTCTTC
>NA|NA|TRBV7-6|TRBJ2-5
CASSPEPQETQYF
TGTGCCAGCAGCCCCGAGCCGCAAGAGACCCAGTACTTC
>TRBD2|NA|TRBV2|TRBJ2-7
CASITPGGSYEQYF
TGTGCCAGCATAACCCCGGGGGGCTCCTACGAGCAGTACTTC
>NA|NA|TRBV19|TRBJ1-2
CASGPGEGRGYTF
TGTGCCAGTGGTCCCGGTGAGGGAAGAGGCTACACCTTC
>NA|once|TRBV7-8|TRBJ2-7
CASSPNYEQYF
TGTGCCAGCAGCCCTAACTACGAGCAGTACTTC
>TRBD2|NA|TRBV25-1|TRBJ2-2
CASSELSGSVGELFF
TGTGCCAGCAGTGAACTTAGCGGGAGCGTGGGGGAGCTGTTTTTT
>TRBD1|NA|TRBV5-1|TRBJ1-2
CASQQTLGQGANRGYTF
TGCGCCAGCCAACAAACGTTGGGACAGGGGGCTAACAGGGGCTACACCTTC
>NA|NA|TRBV4-1|TRBJ1-4
CASSQERAGFGELFF
TGCGCCAGCAGCCAAGAAAGGGCAGGGTTTGGAGAACTGTTTTTT
>NA|NA|TRBV5-1|TRBJ2-1
CASSLAAGGRNSYNEQFF
TGCGCCAGCAGCTTGGCCGCCGGAGGGAGGAACTCCTACAATGAGCAGTTCTTC
>TRBD1|NA|TRBV5-8|TRBJ1-1
CASSQGQLRWGTEAFF
TGTGCCAGCAGCCAGGGACAGCTTCGCTGGGGCACTGAAGCTTTCTTT
>TRBD2|once|TRBV5-4|TRBJ2-5
CASSLSGGETQYF
TGTGCCAGCAGTCTTAGCGGGGGGGAGACCCAGTACTTC
>NA|few|TRBV19|TRBJ1-2
CASSDLRANYGYTF
TGTGCCAGTAGCGACTTAAGAGCTAACTATGGCTACACCTTC
>TRBD1|NA|TRBV7-9|TRBJ1-2
CASSTPTGATYGYTF
TGTGCCAGCAGCACGCCAACAGGGGCAACCTATGGCTACACCTTC
>TRBD1|once|TRBV5-4|TRBJ2-2
CASSHRGGELFF
TGTGCCAGCAGCCACAGGGGCGGGGAGCTGTTTTTT
>TRBD1|NA|TRBV20-1|TRBJ2-7
CSALDRVEQYF
TGCAGTGCCCTGGACAGGGTCGAGCAGTACTTC
>TRBD2|NA|TRBV6-5|TRBJ2-2
CASRPGLAGTGELFF
TGTGCCAGCAGGCCGGGACTAGCGGGTACCGGGGAGCTGTTTTTT
>NA|once|TRBV30|TRBJ2-7
CAWSPGLYEQYF
TGTGCCTGGAGTCCAGGGCTCTACGAGCAGTACTTC
>NA|few|TRBV19|TRBJ1-4
CASSMLRSGDEKLFF
TGTGCCAGTAGTATGCTGCGGTCGGGGGATGAAAAACTGTTTTTT
>TRBD2|once|TRBV11-2|TRBJ2-3
CASSRLKTSGSYTQYF
TGTGCCAGCAGCCGCCTTAAGACTAGCGGGAGTTATACGCAGTATTTT
>TRBD1|once|TRBV28|TRBJ1-2
CASSLADRYGYTF
TGTGCCAGCAGTTTGGCGGACAGGTATGGCTACACCTTC
>NA|NA|TRBV7-3|TRBJ2-1
CASSLRQGFEQFF
TGTGCCAGCAGCCTTCGCCAGGGATTTGAGCAGTTCTTC
>NA|once|TRBV18|TRBJ2-1
CASSPNRASSYNEQFF
TGTGCCAGCTCCCCGAACAGGGCCTCCTCCTACAATGAGCAGTTCTTC
>TRBD1|NA|TRBV29-1|TRBJ2-3
CSVGQGHTDTQYF
TGCAGCGTGGGACAGGGTCACACAGATACGCAGTATTTT
>NA|once|TRBV5-1|TRBJ1-4
CASSWGEGANEKLFF
TGCGCCAGCAGCTGGGGCGAAGGGGCTAATGAAAAACTGTTTTTT
>NA|NA|TRBV20-1|TRBJ2-5
CSAAQETQYF
TGCAGTGCGGCTCAAGAGACCCAGTACTTC
>NA|NA|TRBV7-8|TRBJ2-2
CASSLRSQGTGELFF
TGTGCCAGCAGCTTAAGGTCGCAGGGAACCGGGGAGCTGTTTTTT
>TRBD2|NA|TRBV28|TRBJ2-3
CASSLGLASFVRTDTQYF
TGTGCCAGCAGTCTGGGACTAGCGAGTTTCGTAAGGACAGATACGCAGTATTTT
>NA|few|TRBV6-1|TRBJ1-2
CASSDSGRGYGYTF
TGTGCCAGCAGTGATTCGGGCAGGGGCTATGGCTACACCTTC
>TRBD1|NA|TRBV19|TRBJ1-1
CASSLQGENTEAFF
TGTGCCAGTAGCTTACAGGGGGAGAACACTGAAGCTTTCTTT
>NA|NA|TRBV19|TRBJ1-1
CASSIGRERPEAFF
TGTGCCAGTAGCATTGGGCGGGAGAGACCTGAAGCTTTCTTT
>TRBD1|NA|TRBV2|TRBJ2-5
CASSGLRTGQETQYF
TGTGCCAGCAGTGGCTTACGGACAGGACAAGAGACCCAGTACTTC
>TRBD1|NA|TRBV29-1|TRBJ1-3
CSASTTGAGNTIYF
TGCAGCGCTTCGACGACAGGGGCTGGAAACACCATATATTTT
>NA|NA|TRBV5-8|TRBJ2-7
CASSGMRNHEQYF
TGTGCCAGCTCCGGGATGAGGAACCACGAGCAGTACTTC
>NA|NA|TRBV9|TRBJ1-3
CASSVYASRLSGNTIYF
TGTGCCAGCAGCGTATACGCGTCCAGGCTCTCTGGAAACACCATATATTTT
>NA|NA|TRBV7-2|TRBJ1-5
CASSLTGVNQPQHF
TGTGCCAGCAGCCTAACAGGAGTCAATCAGCCCCAGCATTTT
>NA|NA|TRBV4-2|TRBJ1-3
CASSQDLEAGNTIYF
TGTGCCAGCAGCCAAGATCTAGAAGCTGGAAACACCATATATTTT
>NA|NA|TRBV9|TRBJ2-7
CASSVSPQHSYEQYF
TGTGCCAGCAGCGTATCCCCCCAACACTCCTACGAGCAGTACTTC
>NA|few|TRBV21-1|TRBJ2-1
CASSKGVTSGGGYNEQFF
TGTGCCAGCAGCAAAGGAGTAACTAGCGGGGGGGGTTACAATGAGCAGTTCTTC
>TRBD1|NA|TRBV18|TRBJ2-1
CASSPRKGTGVYNEQFF
TGTGCCAGCTCACCACGAAAAGGGACAGGGGTGTACAATGAGCAGTTCTTC
>TRBD1|NA|TRBV28|TRBJ1-6
CASSVLQGSWNSPLHF
TGTGCCAGCAGTGTGTTACAGGGGTCTTGGAATTCACCCCTCCACTTT
>TRBD1|once|TRBV7-9|TRBJ1-2
CASSFRQGYGYTF
TGTGCCAGCAGTTTTAGACAGGGCTATGGCTACACCTTC
>TRBD2|NA|TRBV6-5|TRBJ2-7
CASSFGGGSYEQYF
TGTGCCAGCAGTTTTGGGGGGGGCTCCTACGAGCAGTACTTC
>TRBD1|once|TRBV6-4|TRBJ1-2
CASALDRVSGYTF
TGTGCCAGTGCGCTCGACAGGGTCTCTGGCTACACCTTC
>NA|NA|TRBV2|TRBJ1-5
CASSPTPSNQPQHF
TGTGCCAGCAGTCCAACTCCTAGCAATCAGCCCCAGCATTTT
>NA|NA|TRBV2|TRBJ1-2
CASSVAQEGYTF
TGTGCCAGCAGTGTGGCACAGGAAGGCTACACCTTC
>NA|NA|TRBV6-1|TRBJ1-2
CASSEQGSDGYTF
TGTGCCAGCAGTGAACAGGGTTCCGATGGCTACACCTTC
>NA|few|TRBV10-2|TRBJ1-1
CASSEVYGSQAFF
TGCGCCAGCAGTGAGGTATACGGGTCTCAAGCTTTCTTT